This note documents a single T cell receptor beta chain sequence. This could be a read error, since a much larger clone is one nucleotide away. This sample was included in a study of CD8+CD57+ T cells in acquired aplastic anemia. Germline lookup yields CDR1 MNHNS and CDR2 SASEGT. The germline V and J ends were trimmed by 5 bases and 3 bases, with 13 bases remaining between them. The CDR3 covers 14 residues. Genomic DNA templated the TCR beta VDJ and CDR3 profiling. TCRdb independently ran MiXCR on the reads; one entry per CDR3 protein. This sample has over 150,000 distinct CDR3 sequences, with around 45% found just once.

The source is a human donor in good health. The V call is TRBV6-1, the J call TRBJ1-2; D is unclear. The sample was sorted CD4+, CD8+, or CD8+CD57+ T cells (not recorded which) from PBMCs. The CDR3 region has the DNA TGTGCCAGCAGTCTCAAGGACGGGGACTATGGCTACACCTTC. Translated: CASSLKDGDYGYTF.